This T cell receptor beta chain is drawn from a study of control samples from healthy donors and cancer patients. Using immunoSEQ multiplex PCR, the repertoire was profiled, and TCRdb retains in-frame clones only, with some absent. The data contain approximately 150,000 clones, 80% to 95% of them singletons. Germline-derived CDR1 and CDR2 are SGHAT and FQNNGV. This CDR3 is built from 15 residues. With V trimmed by 3 bases and J by 1 base, 6 bases remained unmatched. The material sequenced was blood. The receptor was isolated from a man between 18 and 35 years old in good health. V and J are TRBV11-2 and TRBJ2-7; 7 nucleotides match TRBD1. In nucleotides, the CDR3 is TGTGCCAGCAGCTTGGCCCGACAGGGTTCCTACGAGCAGTACTTC. This gives the protein CASSLARQGSYEQYF.